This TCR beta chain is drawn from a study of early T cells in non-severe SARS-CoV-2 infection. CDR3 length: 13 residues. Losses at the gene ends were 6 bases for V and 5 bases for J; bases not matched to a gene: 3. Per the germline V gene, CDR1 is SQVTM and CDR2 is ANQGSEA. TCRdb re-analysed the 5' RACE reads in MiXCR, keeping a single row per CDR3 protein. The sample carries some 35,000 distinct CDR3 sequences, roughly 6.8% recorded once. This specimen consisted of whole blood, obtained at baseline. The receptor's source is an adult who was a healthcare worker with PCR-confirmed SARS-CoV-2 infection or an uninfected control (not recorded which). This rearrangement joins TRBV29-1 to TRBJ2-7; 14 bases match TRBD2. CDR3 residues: CSVRTSGRNEQYF. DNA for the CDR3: TGCAGCGTCCGGACTAGCGGGAGGAACGAGCAGTACTTC.